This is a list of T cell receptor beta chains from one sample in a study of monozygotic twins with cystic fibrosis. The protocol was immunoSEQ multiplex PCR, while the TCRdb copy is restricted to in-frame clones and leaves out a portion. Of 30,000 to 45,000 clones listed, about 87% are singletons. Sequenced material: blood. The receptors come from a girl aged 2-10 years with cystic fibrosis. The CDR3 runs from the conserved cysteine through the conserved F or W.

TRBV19	CASIGRTGAGYTF
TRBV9	CASSHGTGFNNYGYTF
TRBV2	CASSLGQINEKLFF
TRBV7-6	CASSFDVAGGLQETQYF
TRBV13	CASSYPGTPLGTDTQYF
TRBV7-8	CASSTWTGPDEQYF
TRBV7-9	CASSLEGASEQFF
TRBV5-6	CASSFERGDGTDTQYF
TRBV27	CASSFDRDYEQYF
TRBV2	CASSEWQFTEAFF
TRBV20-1	CSAPLGDRQYF
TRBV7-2	CASSLVDAGANTQYF
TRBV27	CASGRVTEAFF
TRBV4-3	CASSQGGGGGYVTDTQYF
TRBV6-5	CASSLDRSTDTQYF
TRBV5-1	CASSFMSHTVGGTYEQYF
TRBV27	CASSLSTPDTQYF
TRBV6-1	CASSERRAGNTIYF
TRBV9	CASSTSGTGINSPLHF
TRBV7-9	CASSSGTANSPLHF
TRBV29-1	CSVTNEPTAGYGYTF
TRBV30	CAWSGRTGTEKLFF
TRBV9	CASSAGTVYNSPLHF
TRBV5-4	CASSMGLAGPLSGANVLTF
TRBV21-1	CASSPRDRGPTEAFF
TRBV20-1	CSARALPEAFF
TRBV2	CASSARGATGNTIYF
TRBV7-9	CASSSSDRGLSYEQYF
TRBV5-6	CASSQGGAVGYGYTF
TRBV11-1	CASSDRGRGTDTQYF
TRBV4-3	CASSLGGLNTEAFF
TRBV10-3	CAISESTVDGYTF
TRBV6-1	CASGTPNYGYTF
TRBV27	CAIGTPSTDTQYF
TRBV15	CATSRTDRRNYGYTF
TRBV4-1	CASSQDHPGRTGNGYTF
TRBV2	CASSEVAGVYEQYF
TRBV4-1	CASSQGQLNTEAFF
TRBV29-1	CSVEDGGLAGGRRYNEQFF
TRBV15	CATSRTGSRGSPLHF
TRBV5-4	CASSFPTGAYNEQFF
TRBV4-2	CASSHGNQETQYF
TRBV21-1	CASSKGCEGPWVAGGPRMPYEQYF
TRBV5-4	CASSLVHSNTEAFF
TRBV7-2	CASSLERTSEAFF
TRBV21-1	CASSKRRGGYNEQFF
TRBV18	CASSPPRTGSWTDTQYF
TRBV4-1	CASSQDRLIPGRGATNEKLFF
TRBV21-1	CASSNVGQVNTEAFF
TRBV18	CASSRDLANYGYTF
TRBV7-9	CASGSGYHYEQYF
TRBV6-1	CASQPGSGNTIYF
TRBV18	CASSPFPGARGTQYF
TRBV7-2	CASSVDPLDEQFF
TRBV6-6	CASSYGKEFQPQHF
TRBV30	CAWKSRGALYEQYF
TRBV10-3	CAISESTANYGYTF
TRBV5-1	CASSATGGNQPQHF
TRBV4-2	CASSQRAVNTDTQYF